The subject of this entry is one T cell receptor (beta chain). These data originate in a study of CD8 T cells in Susac syndrome. Reverse transcription of roughly 0.45 to 1 ug RNA was performed with random hexamers. Via MiXCR, TCRdb re-called the immunoSEQ multiplex PCR reads, giving one row per CDR3 protein. Among about 430,000 distinct CDR3 sequences listed, approximately 85% were seen once. The germline V gene has CDR1 SEHNR and CDR2 FQNEAQ (reference sequence). The CDR3 length is 16 residues. With V trimmed by 3 bases and J by 2 bases, 6 bases remained unmatched. V and J are TRBV7-9 and TRBJ2-3, with TRBD2 matching 9 bases. The TCR sequence derives from a human donor with multiple sclerosis. The sample comprised CD8+ T cells from PBMCs. CDR3 protein: CASSFNSGGNTDTQYF. The CDR3 nucleotides are TGTGCCAGCAGCTTCAATAGCGGGGGAAACACAGATACGCAGTATTTT.